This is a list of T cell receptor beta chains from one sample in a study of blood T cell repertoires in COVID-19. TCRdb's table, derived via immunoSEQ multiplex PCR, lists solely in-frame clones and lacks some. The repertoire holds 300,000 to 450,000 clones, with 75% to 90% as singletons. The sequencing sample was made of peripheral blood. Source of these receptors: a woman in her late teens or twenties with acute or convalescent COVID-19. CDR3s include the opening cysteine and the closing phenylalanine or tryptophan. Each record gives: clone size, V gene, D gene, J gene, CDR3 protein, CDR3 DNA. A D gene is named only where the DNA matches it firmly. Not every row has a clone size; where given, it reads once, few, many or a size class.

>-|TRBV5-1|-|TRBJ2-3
CASSPGQTSTDTQYF
TGCGCCAGCAGCCCAGGACAGACTAGCACAGATACGCAGTATTTT
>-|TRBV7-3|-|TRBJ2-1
CASSSRVDRGNEQFF
TGTGCCAGCAGCTCCCGGGTAGATCGGGGAAATGAGCAGTTCTTC
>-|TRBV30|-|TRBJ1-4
CAWSDGTTNEKLFF
TGTGCCTGGAGCGACGGGACAACTAATGAAAAACTGTTTTTT
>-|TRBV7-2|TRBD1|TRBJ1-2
CASSLRTGDYGYTF
TGTGCCAGCAGCTTAAGGACAGGGGACTATGGCTACACCTTC
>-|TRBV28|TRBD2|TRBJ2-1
CASSLGLAGRNEQFF
TGTGCCAGCAGTTTGGGACTAGCGGGACGCAATGAGCAGTTCTTC
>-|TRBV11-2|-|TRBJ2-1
CASSLGRYNEQFF
TGTGCCAGCAGCTTAGGTCGGTACAATGAGCAGTTCTTC
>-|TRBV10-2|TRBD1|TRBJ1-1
CASSDRRGLEAFF
TGCGCCAGCAGTGATCGCAGGGGGCTTGAAGCTTTCTTT
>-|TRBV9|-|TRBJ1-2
CASSPMAGAVEDGYTF
TGTGCCAGCAGCCCGATGGCGGGGGCCGTGGAGGATGGCTACACCTTC
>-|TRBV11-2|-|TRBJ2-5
CASSSRGYPNAKYQETQYF
TGTGCCAGCAGCTCCCGAGGGTACCCCAATGCAAAGTACCAAGAGACCCAGTACTTC
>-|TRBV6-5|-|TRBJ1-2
CASSYSKIEGGSGYTF
TGTGCCAGCAGTTACTCGAAGATTGAAGGAGGGTCTGGCTACACCTTC
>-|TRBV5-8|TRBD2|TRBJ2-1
CASRYLDIAGANNEQFF
TGTGCCAGCAGATACCTAGATATAGCGGGGGCCAACAATGAGCAGTTCTTC
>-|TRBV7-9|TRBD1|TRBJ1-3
CASSYRGGESGNTIYF
TGTGCCAGCAGCTACAGGGGGGGGGAATCTGGAAACACCATATATTTT
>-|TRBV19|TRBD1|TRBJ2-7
CASSIGRQGRLEQYF
TGTGCCAGTAGTATCGGCCGACAGGGCCGGCTCGAGCAGTACTTC
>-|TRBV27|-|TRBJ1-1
CASRPTGTYTEAFF
TGTGCCTCCCGACCCACAGGGACGTACACTGAAGCTTTCTTT
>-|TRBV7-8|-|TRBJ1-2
CASSLGKDSYGYTF
TGTGCCAGCAGCTTAGGCAAGGACAGCTATGGCTACACCTTC
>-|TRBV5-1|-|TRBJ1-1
CASSLQGTEAFF
TGCGCCAGCAGCTTGCAGGGTACTGAAGCTTTCTTT
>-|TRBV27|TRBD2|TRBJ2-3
CASSPWRGSTDTQYF
TGTGCCAGCAGTCCCTGGCGGGGGAGCACAGATACGCAGTATTTT
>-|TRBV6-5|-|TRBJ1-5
CASSSGLGDQPQHF
TGTGCCAGCAGTTCAGGGCTGGGCGATCAGCCCCAGCATTTT
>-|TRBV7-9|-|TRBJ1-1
CASSYRINTEAFF
TGTGCCAGCAGCTACAGAATTAACACTGAAGCTTTCTTT
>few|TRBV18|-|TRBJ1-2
CASSPPGHYGYTF
TGTGCCAGCTCACCACCGGGCCACTATGGCTACACCTTC
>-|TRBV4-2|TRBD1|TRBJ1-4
CASSETGTGGLGEKLFF
TGTGCCAGCAGCGAAACCGGGACAGGGGGCTTGGGTGAAAAACTGTTTTTT
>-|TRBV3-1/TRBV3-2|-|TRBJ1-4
CASSQEGGGTAEKLFF
TGTGCCAGCAGCCAAGAGGGGGGGGGCACAGCGGAAAAACTGTTTTTT
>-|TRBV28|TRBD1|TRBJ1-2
CASRRQGGHGYTF
TGTGCCAGCAGGCGACAGGGGGGCCATGGCTACACCTTC
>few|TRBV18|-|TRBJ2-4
CASSAQGGLAKNIQYF
TGTGCCAGCTCAGCTCAGGGGGGACTAGCCAAAAACATTCAGTACTTC
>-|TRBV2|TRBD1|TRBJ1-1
CASNEGQGEAFF
TGTGCCAGCAACGAAGGGCAGGGGGAGGCTTTCTTT
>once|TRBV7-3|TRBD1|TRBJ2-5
CASSPGTGGGETQYF
TGTGCCAGCAGCCCCGGGACAGGGGGAGGGGAGACCCAGTACTTC
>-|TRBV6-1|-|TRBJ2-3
CASSGSFGVGPSTDTQYF
TGTGCCAGCAGTGGGAGTTTTGGTGTTGGCCCGAGCACAGATACGCAGTATTTT
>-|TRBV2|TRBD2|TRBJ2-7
CASSESAAGVSEQYF
TGTGCCAGCAGTGAATCAGCAGCGGGAGTGTCTGAGCAGTACTTC
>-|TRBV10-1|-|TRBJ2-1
CASSTSFLATEQFF
TGCGCCAGCAGTACTAGCTTTCTAGCGACTGAGCAGTTCTTC
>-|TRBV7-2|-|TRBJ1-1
CASSRGQSAFF
TGTGCCAGCAGCCGTGGACAGTCGGCTTTCTTT
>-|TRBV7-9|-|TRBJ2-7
CASSPSIEQYF
TGTGCCAGCAGCCCGTCTATAGAGCAGTACTTC
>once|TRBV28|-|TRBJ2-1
CASSSPTPSSYNEQFF
TGTGCCAGCAGTTCCCCGACTCCTAGCTCCTACAATGAGCAGTTCTTC
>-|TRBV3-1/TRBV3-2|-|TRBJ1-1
CASSPLGAGGNTEAFF
TGTGCCAGCAGCCCTTTGGGGGCTGGGGGAAACACTGAAGCTTTCTTT
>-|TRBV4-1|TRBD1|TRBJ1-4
CASSPLGRDSNEKLFF
TGCGCCAGCAGCCCCCTGGGGCGGGACAGTAATGAAAAACTGTTTTTT
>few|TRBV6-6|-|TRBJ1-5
CASSYNGGANQPQHF
TGTGCCAGCAGTTACAATGGTGGGGCGAATCAGCCCCAGCATTTT
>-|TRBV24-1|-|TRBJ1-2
CATSDATGVYGYTF
TGTGCCACCAGTGATGCTACAGGTGTCTATGGCTACACCTTC
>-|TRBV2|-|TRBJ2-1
CASTVSGSGQFF
TGTGCCAGCACCGTTAGCGGTTCCGGGCAGTTCTTC
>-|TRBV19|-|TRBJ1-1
CASSIDRAMNTEAFF
TGTGCCAGTAGTATAGACAGGGCCATGAACACTGAAGCTTTCTTT
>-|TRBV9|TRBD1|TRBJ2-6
CASSVGQGVSGANVLTF
TGTGCCAGCAGCGTGGGACAGGGAGTCTCTGGGGCCAACGTCCTGACTTTC
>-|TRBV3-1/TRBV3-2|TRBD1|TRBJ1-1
CASSQAGTGGMNTEAFF
TGTGCCAGCAGCCAAGCAGGGACAGGGGGCATGAACACTGAAGCTTTCTTT
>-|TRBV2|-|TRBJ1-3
CASRQFSGNTIYF
TGTGCCAGCAGACAGTTCTCTGGAAACACCATATATTTT
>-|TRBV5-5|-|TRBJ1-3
CASSIYLDSGNTIYF
TGTGCCAGCAGCATATACTTAGACTCTGGAAACACCATATATTTT
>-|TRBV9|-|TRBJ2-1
CASSVRQALQSSYNEQFF
TGTGCCAGCAGCGTGCGTCAGGCCCTCCAGAGCTCCTACAATGAGCAGTTCTTC
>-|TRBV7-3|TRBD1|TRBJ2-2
CASRPGTGGTGELFF
TGTGCCAGCAGGCCCGGGACAGGGGGCACCGGGGAGCTGTTTTTT
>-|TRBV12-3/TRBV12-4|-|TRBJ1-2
CASSPSDYGYTF
TGTGCCAGCAGCCCATCAGACTATGGCTACACCTTC
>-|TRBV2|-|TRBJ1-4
CAIARGREKLFF
TGTGCCATCGCCAGGGGCCGGGAAAAACTGTTTTTT
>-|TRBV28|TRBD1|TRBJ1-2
CASTQGAREEDYGYTF
TGTGCCAGCACTCAGGGGGCCAGGGAGGAGGACTATGGCTACACCTTC
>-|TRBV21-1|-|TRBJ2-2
CASSKATSIRAGELFF
TGTGCCAGCAGCAAAGCGACATCAATTCGTGCCGGGGAGCTGTTTTTT
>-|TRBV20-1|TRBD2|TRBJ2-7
CSASRPSGHYEQYF
TGCAGTGCTAGTCGGCCTAGCGGGCACTACGAGCAGTACTTC
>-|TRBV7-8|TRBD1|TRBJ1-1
CASSLEQGDTEAFF
TGTGCCAGCAGCTTAGAACAGGGGGATACTGAAGCTTTCTTT
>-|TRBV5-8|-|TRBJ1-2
CASSSRLANYGYTF
TGTGCCAGCAGCTCGAGATTAGCTAACTATGGCTACACCTTC
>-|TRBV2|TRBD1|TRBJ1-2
CASSEATGVGGYTF
TGTGCCAGCAGTGAAGCAACAGGGGTAGGTGGCTACACCTTC
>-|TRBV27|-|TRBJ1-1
CASSARRDTEAFF
TGTGCCAGCAGCGCACGACGGGACACTGAAGCTTTCTTT
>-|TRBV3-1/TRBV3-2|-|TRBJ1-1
CASSQAKNTEAFF
TGTGCCAGCAGCCAAGCCAAGAACACTGAAGCTTTCTTT
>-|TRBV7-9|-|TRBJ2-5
CASSFRGREETQYF
TGTGCCAGCAGCTTCAGGGGAAGGGAAGAGACCCAGTACTTC